The clone carrying this T cell receptor beta chain was seen more than once but under ten times. The antigen is not known. The data belong to a study of T cell responses to AZD1222 COVID-19 vaccine. The study's findings and limits: Only a handful of people who got AZD1222 tested seropositive at baseline. Donors were chiefly white British, with a greater number of females, and clonal diversity was perhaps underestimated. The reported proportion of spike-specific TCRs targeting unmutated variant regions was nearly half.

The V end was cut by 4 bases, the J end by 0 bases, with 15 bases between. The CDR3 consists of 17 residues. Produced via immunoSEQ multiplex PCR; TCRdb's table is partial and in-frame only. Found here are 50,000 or so clones, 80% of them singletons; the top ten hold around 5%. This specimen consisted of peripheral blood, obtained 28 days after the second AZD1222 dose. The receptor was isolated from an adult who received the AZD1222 COVID-19 vaccine. This chain links TRBV6-7 with TRBJ2-2; D is perhaps TRBD2 (5 bases). TRBV6-7 carries the ORF label, with uncertain function. CDR3 coding DNA: TGTGCCAGCAGTTCGCTCCGGGAACCACCGAACACCGGGGAGCTGTTTTTT. Its translation is CASSSLREPPNTGELFF.